Shown below are 8 T cell receptor beta chains from a single sample sequenced in a study of OX40 agonist ivuxolimab in advanced cancers. TCRdb keeps only in-frame clones here, not all; method: immunoSEQ multiplex PCR. Among 55,000 to 85,000 clones listed, 70% to 90% were seen once. The sample consisted of CD4+ or CD8+ T cells sorted from blood, taken in a trial of the OX40 agonist ivuxolimab. Source of these receptors: an adult with an advanced solid tumor such as melanoma, head and neck, liver or kidney cancer.

J is TRBJ1-1 and V is TRBV7-9; D is unresolved. In germline, CDR1 is SEHNR, CDR2 FQNEAQ (reference sequence). This CDR3 is built from 15 residues. Trimming cost V 1 base and J 5 bases, with 14 bases left between them. CDR3 bases: TGTGCCAGCAGCTTAGTGGGAGCTGGGTCGACTGAAGCTTTCTTT. Its translation is CASSLVGAGSTEAFF.

The genes are TRBV13 and TRBJ2-3; D remains ambiguous. Per germline, CDR1 PRHDT and CDR2 FYEKMQ (reference sequence). The germline V and J ends were trimmed by 5 bases and 2 bases, with 11 bases remaining between them. This CDR3 is 14 amino acids long. The CDR3 spells CASSLVGLTDTQYF. The CDR3 nucleotides are TGTGCCAGCAGCCTTGTGGGTCTCACAGATACGCAGTATTTT.

The rearrangement links TRBV15 to TRBJ2-7; possibly TRBD1 for D (5 bases). Trimming cost V 2 bases and J 0 bases, with 8 bases left between them. Looked up from germline, CDR1 is LNHNV and CDR2 is YYDKDF (reference sequence). The CDR3 length is 14 residues. The CDR3 loop reads CATSRPGISYEQYF. DNA for the CDR3: TGTGCCACCAGCAGACCAGGGATCTCCTACGAGCAGTACTTC. The full variable domain, its missing parts supplied by reference TRBV15 and TRBJ2-7, is DAMVIQNPRYQVTQFGKPVTLSCSQTLNHNVMYWYQQKSSQAPKLLFHYYDKDFNNEADTPDNFQSRRPNTSFCFLDIRSPGLGDTAMYLCATSRPGISYEQYFGPGTRLTVT.

CDR3 sequence: CASSPRTANTGELFF. The CDR3 DNA is TGTGCCAGCAGTCCCCGGACAGCGAACACCGGGGAGCTGTTTTTT. The J gene is TRBJ2-2, the V gene TRBV6-1, with D possibly matching TRBD1 (6 bases). CDR3 length: 15 amino acids. Germline assignment: CDR1 MNHNS and CDR2 SASEGT. The ends were cut back, 5 bases at V and 0 bases at J, with 10 bases in the middle.

This chain joins TRBV10-3 and TRBJ2-2; TRBD2 agrees at 8 bases. Germline V lookup: CDR1 ENHRY, CDR2 SYGVKD. The CDR3 loop spans 16 amino acids. The V gene end was trimmed by 5 bases and the J gene end by 4 bases; junction bases not matched to a gene: 9. The CDR3, as DNA: TGTGCCATCAGTCAGAGCGCGGGGGGATCCACCGGGGAGCTGTTTTTT. This encodes CAISQSAGGSTGELFF.

The chain uses TRBV7-2 and TRBJ1-5; maybe TRBD1 (5 bases). CDR1 is SGHTA and CDR2 is FQGNSA in the germline V gene. The CDR3 totals 15 residues. Between the trimmed V and J ends, which lost 5 bases and 0 bases, there was a span of 11 bases. CDR3 in DNA: TGTGCCAGCAGCGTAAACAGGAATAGCAATCAGCCCCAGCATTTT. Amino acids: CASSVNRNSNQPQHF.

The J gene is TRBJ2-7, the V gene TRBV2; the match to TRBD1 covers 8 bases. The germline gives CDR1 SNHLY, CDR2 FYNNEI. V lost 6 bases, J lost 2 bases, and 6 bases stayed unmatched. This CDR3 has 14 residues. The CDR3 region is CASSLGTGTYEQYF. The CDR3 region has the DNA TGTGCCAGCAGCCTTGGGACAGGTACCTACGAGCAGTACTTC.

The J gene is TRBJ2-1, the V gene TRBV10-2; 7 bases line up with TRBD1. The CDR3 contains 14 residues. CDR1 is WSHSY, CDR2 SAAADI, per germline. V lost 5 bases and J lost 8; bases outside the gene matches: 9. CDR3 residues: CASSLGTEVDEQFF. The CDR3 nucleotides read TGCGCCAGCAGTCTGGGGACAGAAGTAGATGAGCAGTTCTTC.